These T cell receptor beta chains were read from a single sample in a study of blood T cell repertoires in COVID-19. Generated by immunoSEQ multiplex PCR, the TCRdb table keeps only in-frame clones and is missing some. The sample holds over 200,000 clones, 84% seen once. Sequenced sample: peripheral blood. The source is an elderly woman with active or convalescent COVID-19. Each CDR3 is given with its conserved first and last residue. The order of the fields is CDR3 protein, J gene, V gene.

CDR3aa: CASSETATGEQYF; j_gene: TRBJ2-7; v_gene: TRBV28
CDR3aa: CASSVEYENSPLHF; j_gene: TRBJ1-6; v_gene: TRBV9
CDR3aa: CASSPLRERGEQFF; j_gene: TRBJ2-1; v_gene: TRBV28
CDR3aa: CASSFRGGSPLHF; j_gene: TRBJ1-6; v_gene: TRBV28
CDR3aa: CASRRQGVEETQYF; j_gene: TRBJ2-5; v_gene: TRBV5-6
CDR3aa: CASSPGDRVYNEQFF; j_gene: TRBJ2-1; v_gene: TRBV18
CDR3aa: CASSSGLAGPNEQFF; j_gene: TRBJ2-1; v_gene: TRBV7-9
CDR3aa: CASTQDWGDGYTF; j_gene: TRBJ1-2; v_gene: TRBV6-5
CDR3aa: CASSEGRGGNQPQHF; j_gene: TRBJ1-5; v_gene: TRBV25-1
CDR3aa: CASSLVVGGYNEQFF; j_gene: TRBJ2-1; v_gene: TRBV5-8
CDR3aa: CASSFGENGYTF; j_gene: TRBJ1-2; v_gene: TRBV28
CDR3aa: CASSRGMTGTGETQYF; j_gene: TRBJ2-5; v_gene: TRBV18
CDR3aa: CASGLAGVVYNEQFF; j_gene: TRBJ2-1; v_gene: TRBV27
CDR3aa: CASSFTRGTGELFF; j_gene: TRBJ2-2; v_gene: TRBV7-6
CDR3aa: CASSIGTGSVLHGYTF; j_gene: TRBJ1-2; v_gene: TRBV5-5
CDR3aa: CASSGGETQYF; j_gene: TRBJ2-5; v_gene: TRBV10-3
CDR3aa: CASSEWGRGGNQPQHF; j_gene: TRBJ1-5; v_gene: TRBV6-1
CDR3aa: CASSLERTYNEQFF; j_gene: TRBJ2-1; v_gene: TRBV4-3
CDR3aa: CASSYLKGHLNEKLFF; j_gene: TRBJ1-4; v_gene: TRBV5-6
CDR3aa: CASSYDEGASGYTF; j_gene: TRBJ1-2; v_gene: TRBV6-2/TRBV6-3
CDR3aa: CASSLLAYVSYEQYF; j_gene: TRBJ2-7; v_gene: TRBV4-1
CDR3aa: CASTPGGSYNEQFF; j_gene: TRBJ2-1; v_gene: TRBV28
CDR3aa: CASSRSAGFYEQYF; j_gene: TRBJ2-7; v_gene: TRBV7-2
CDR3aa: CASSLGRTGTPEQFF; j_gene: TRBJ2-1; v_gene: TRBV5-1